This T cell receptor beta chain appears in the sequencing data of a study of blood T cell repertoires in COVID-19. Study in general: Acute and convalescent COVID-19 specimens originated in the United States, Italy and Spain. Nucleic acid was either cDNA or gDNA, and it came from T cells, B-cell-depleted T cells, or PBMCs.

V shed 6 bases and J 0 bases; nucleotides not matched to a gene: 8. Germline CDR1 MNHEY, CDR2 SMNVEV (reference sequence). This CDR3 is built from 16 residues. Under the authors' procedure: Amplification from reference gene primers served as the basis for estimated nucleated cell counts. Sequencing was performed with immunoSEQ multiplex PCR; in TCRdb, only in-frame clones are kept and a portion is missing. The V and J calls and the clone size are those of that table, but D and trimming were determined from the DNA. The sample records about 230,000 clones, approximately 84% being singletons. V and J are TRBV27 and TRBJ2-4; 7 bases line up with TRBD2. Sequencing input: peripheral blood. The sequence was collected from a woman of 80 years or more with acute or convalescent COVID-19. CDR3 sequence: CASREAGFGAKNIQYF. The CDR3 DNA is TGTGCCAGCAGGGAAGCGGGGTTTGGAGCCAAAAACATTCAGTACTTC.